This T cell receptor beta chain is drawn from a study of a mutant IDH1 vaccine in newly diagnosed glioma (dated by TCRdb to the early 2020s). At the level of the whole study: Of the approximately 35 treated patients, roughly 62% were male and 37.5% were female, and the mean age was 40.4 years. Before enrollment, most patients had been given radiochemotherapy with temozolomide as standard therapy, while the rest had received either radiotherapy alone or temozolomide alone. Peripheral blood samples were drawn at six visits, namely V03 (baseline), V05, V07, V10, V12 and V13. For exploratory analyses, longitudinal TCRB deep sequencing was carried out in roughly 25 treated patients wherever samples were available. The paper's findings and limits, for the study overall: Immune responses induced by the vaccine were seen in roughly 95% of patients across multiple MHC alleles. PBMC samples for TCRB deep sequencing were selected based on availability. Changes in the top peripheral T cell clonotypes picked up by TCRB sequencing did not appear to be linked to pseudoprogression. According to the authors, sample limitations meant that analyses of patient blood samples could not be reproduced.

Receptor libraries were prepared by the immunoSEQ multiplex PCR assay. Rearranged TCR beta chain sequences were amplified with the hsTCRB Kit following the manufacturer's protocol. An Illumina MiSeq was used to sequence the TCRB libraries. Per the source publication's procedure: The kit vendor's proprietary platform handled demultiplexing, trimming and gene mapping. TCRdb obtained this table from immuneACCESS and retained in-frame rearrangements with V and J assigned. These tables miss some clones; where compared with another copy, unresolved V genes account for less than half of the shortfall, and the remainder is unexplained. For V, J and clone size, that table is used; D and trimming come from the DNA. In this sample the table shows approximately 52,000 clones, about 74% of which occur a single time. Jointly, the top ten make up less than 2% of the sample. The time point label for this specimen denotes: baseline, week 1 (first vaccination visit). Per the publication, the treatment or condition label means: pre-vaccination baseline after standard-of-care therapy. The donors had newly diagnosed IDH1-mutant astrocytomas of WHO grade 3 or 4 that showed loss of nuclear ATRX. The samples were drawn from NOA16, a multicentre, single-arm, open-label phase I trial in Germany that tested a mutant IDH1 peptide vaccine in humans for the first time. For immunogenicity testing, the blood drawn at visit V03 was used as the baseline sample. The DNeasy Blood and Tissue Kit was used to extract genomic DNA from EDTA blood for TCRB sequencing.

Trimming leaves V shorter by 5 bases and J shorter by 1 base, with the junction holding 5 bases beyond the gene matches. From the cysteine up to the phenylalanine, the CDR3 has a length of 16 residues. Only the CDR3 region is kept as DNA, spanning 48 bases read in frame from base 1. Taken from the germline V gene, the CDR1 and CDR2 loops are SNHLY and FYNNEI. In the case of this clone: No antigen is known for it. Base quality data are lacking; no much larger clone is found one base away.

The receptor comes from a woman in her 40s with glioma. The rearranged segments are TRBV2 and TRBJ2-7, with 13 bases in between that match TRBD2. Source: PBMCs, taken from a glioma patient treated with radiotherapy, temozolomide or both. At the DNA level, the sequence is TGTGCCAGCAGTCGTACTAGCGGGGGGGGGTCCTACGAGCAGTACTTC. Its product reads: CASSRTSGGGSYEQYF.